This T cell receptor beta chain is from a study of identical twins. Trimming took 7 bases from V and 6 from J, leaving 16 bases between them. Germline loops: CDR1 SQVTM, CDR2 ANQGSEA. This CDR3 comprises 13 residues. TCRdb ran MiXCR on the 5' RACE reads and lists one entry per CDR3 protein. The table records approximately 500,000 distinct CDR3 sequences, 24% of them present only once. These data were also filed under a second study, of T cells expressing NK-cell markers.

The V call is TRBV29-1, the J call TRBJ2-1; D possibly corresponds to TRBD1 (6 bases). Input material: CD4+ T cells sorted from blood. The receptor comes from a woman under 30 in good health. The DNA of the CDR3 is TGCAGCGCTCAGGGGTGGGAGCGCAATGAGCAGTTCTTC. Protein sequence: CSAQGWERNEQFF.